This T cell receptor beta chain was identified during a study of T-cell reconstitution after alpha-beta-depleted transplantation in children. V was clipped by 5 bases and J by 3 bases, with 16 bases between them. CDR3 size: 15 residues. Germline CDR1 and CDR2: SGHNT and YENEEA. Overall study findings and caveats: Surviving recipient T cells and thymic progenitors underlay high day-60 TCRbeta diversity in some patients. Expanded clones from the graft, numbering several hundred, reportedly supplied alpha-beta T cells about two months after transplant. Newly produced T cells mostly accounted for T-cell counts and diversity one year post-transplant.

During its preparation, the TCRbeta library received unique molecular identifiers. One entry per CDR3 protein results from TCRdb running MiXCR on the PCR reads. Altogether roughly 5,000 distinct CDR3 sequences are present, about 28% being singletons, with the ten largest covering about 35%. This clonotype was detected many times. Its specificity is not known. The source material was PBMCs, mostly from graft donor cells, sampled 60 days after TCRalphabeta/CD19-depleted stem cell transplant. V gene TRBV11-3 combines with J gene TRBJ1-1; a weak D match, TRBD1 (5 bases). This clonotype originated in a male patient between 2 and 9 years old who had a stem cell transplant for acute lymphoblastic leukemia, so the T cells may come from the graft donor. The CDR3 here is CASSQGRVWDTEAFF. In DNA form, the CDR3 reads TGTGCCAGCAGCCAGGGACGTGTATGGGACACTGAAGCTTTCTTT.